Listed here are 17 T cell receptor beta chains from one sample, sequenced in a study of cytomegalovirus exposure and HLA in healthy donors (dated by TCRdb to between 2016 and 2019). The receptor library was made with the immunoSEQ multiplex PCR assay. For the multiplex PCR, a mixture combining 60 forward primers for TCR Vbeta segments and 13 reverse primers for TCR Jbeta segments was used. Drawn from immuneACCESS, this table holds only the in-frame rearrangements with V and J called that TCRdb kept. Clones are partly lost; checked studies trace under half to an unresolved V gene and leave the rest unexplained. Here the sample has about 110,000 clones; approximately 81% occur a single time. 1.3% of the sample comes from the top ten. The sequenced sample consisted of PBMCs. These receptors came from a man younger than 40 in good health and CMV-seronegative.

V usage is TRBV4-3 and J usage is TRBJ2-5, with 10 bases aligning to TRBD2. V shed 1 base, J shed 2 bases, and the junction held 7 bases outside the gene matches. The CDR3 is 17 amino acids. In germline, CDR1 is LGHNA, CDR2 YSLEER. CDR3 amino acids: CASSQGWTSGQQETQYF. CDR3 nucleotides: TGCGCCAGCAGCCAAGGGTGGACTAGCGGTCAACAAGAGACCCAGTACTTC.

The chain is built from TRBV14 and TRBJ2-1; possible D gene TRBD1, 6 bases. CDR3 length: 14 amino acids. Germline V gene sequence: CDR1 SGHDN, CDR2 FVKESK. V dropped 3 bases and J dropped 6 bases, with 12 bases sitting between them. CDR3 in amino acids: CASSHTQGTNEQFF. CDR3 nucleotides: TGTGCCAGCAGCCATACACAGGGCACCAATGAGCAGTTCTTC.

The chain combines TRBV19 with TRBJ2-1, with D possibly matching TRBD1 (5 bases). Looked up from germline, CDR1 is LNHDA and CDR2 is SQIVND (reference sequence). Deletions cut 2 bases from V and 16 bases from J, with 12 bases between. The CDR3 length is 11 residues. The CDR3 DNA follows: TGTGCCAGTAGTATAAGACAGAACACTTTCTTC. It specifies CASSIRQNTFF. Combining the CDR3 with reference TRBV19 and TRBJ2-1 gives the whole variable domain DGGITQSPKYLFRKEGQNVTLSCEQNLNHDAMYWYRQDPGQGLRLIYYSQIVNDFQKGDIAEGYSVSREKKESFPLTVTSAQKNPTAFYLCASSIRQNTFFGPGTRLTVL.

This clone came up a few times. V gene TRBV2 combines with J gene TRBJ1-1; 8 bases align to TRBD1. The CDR3 loop spans 12 amino acids. Trimming removed 6 bases from V and 12 bases from J; junction bases left unmatched: 9. The germline CDR1 and CDR2 sequences are SNHLY and FYNNEI. DNA for the CDR3: TGTGCCAGCAGGACCGAAGACAGGGGTACTTTCTTT. Translating gives CASRTEDRGTFF.

This sequence joins TRBV4-1 and TRBJ2-7, with a weak D call TRBD2 (6 bases). Germline assignment: CDR1 MGHRA and CDR2 YSYEKL. CDR3 length: 17 amino acids. Trimming took off 1 base at V and 0 bases at J, with 16 bases between the two ends. The CDR3 nucleotides are TGCGCCAGCAGCCAAGGCTTGGCGGGGCCCAGCTCCTACGAGCAGTACTTC. Protein: CASSQGLAGPSSYEQYF.

The V and J genes are TRBV9 and TRBJ2-5; 10 bases are shared with TRBD2. This CDR3 has 16 amino acids. V shed 0 bases and J 4 bases; nucleotides not matched to a gene: 6. Germline CDR1 SGDLS, CDR2 YYNGEE. CDR3: CASSVGLAGDGETQYF. The CDR3 DNA reads as TGTGCCAGCAGCGTAGGGCTAGCGGGAGACGGAGAGACCCAGTACTTC. Based on the CDR3 plus reference TRBV9 and TRBJ2-5, the full variable domain is DSGVTQTPKHLITATGQRVTLRCSPRSGDLSVYWYQQSLDQGLQFLIQYYNGEERAKGNILERFSAQQFPDLHSELNLSSLELGDSALYFCASSVGLAGDGETQYFGPGTRLLVL.

The chain uses TRBV4-3 and TRBJ2-5; the D gene is possibly TRBD1 (6 bases). V lost 4 bases and J lost 3, with 15 bases in between. The CDR3 loop spans 15 amino acids. Germline-derived CDR1 and CDR2 are LGHNA and YSLEER. CDR3 nucleotide sequence: TGCGCCAGCAGCCTCCGGGCCAGGGGCGAAGAGACCCAGTACTTC. Translated, it gives CASSLRARGEETQYF.

V and J are TRBV7-6 and TRBJ2-3; 15 nucleotides agree with TRBD2. The CDR3 totals 18 residues. From germline, CDR1 is SGHVS and CDR2 FNYEAQ. J gave up 0 bases and V 2 bases, and 3 bases lay outside the gene matches. CDR3 in DNA: TGTGCCAGCAGCTTATTGGGACTAGCGGGAGGCAGCACAGATACGCAGTATTTT. It is translated as CASSLLGLAGGSTDTQYF.

This clone was observed a single time. The V and J genes are TRBV19 and TRBJ2-3, with D possibly TRBD1 on 6 matching bases. The CDR3 runs to 17 residues. CDR1 is LNHDA, CDR2 SQIVND, per germline (reference sequence). V lost 1 base and J lost 1, with 15 bases in between. In DNA form, the CDR3 reads TGTGCCAGTAGTATAGCAGGGGCTGCCCTCGGCACAGATACGCAGTATTTT. Translation: CASSIAGAALGTDTQYF. The whole variable domain, filled in from reference TRBV19 and TRBJ2-3, reads DGGITQSPKYLFRKEGQNVTLSCEQNLNHDAMYWYRQDPGQGLRLIYYSQIVNDFQKGDIAEGYSVSREKKESFPLTVTSAQKNPTAFYLCASSIAGAALGTDTQYFGPGTRLTVL.

The chain is built from TRBV5-4 and TRBJ1-1, with D possibly TRBD1 on 5 matching bases. The CDR3 length is 14 residues. Germline V gene lookup returns CDR1 SGHNT and CDR2 YYREEE (reference sequence). Trimming stripped 5 bases from V and 1 base from J, with 12 bases between. In nucleotides, the CDR3 is TGTGCCAGCAGTCGCGGACAAGGGAACACTGAAGCTTTCTTT. Protein: CASSRGQGNTEAFF.

The DNA of the CDR3 is TGCGCCAGCAGCTTGTCTGTCGGCGGGCAAGAGACCCAGTACTTC. Translating gives CASSLSVGGQETQYF. J is TRBJ2-5 and V is TRBV5-1; weak D call: TRBD2 (5 bases). The CDR3 spans 15 residues. V was trimmed by 1 base and J by 2 bases, leaving 12 bases between them. Germline loops: CDR1 SGHRS, CDR2 YFSETQ.

As concerns this clone: The sample contains more than one DNA sequence encoding this CDR3. V usage is TRBV25-1 and J usage is TRBJ1-4, with D possibly being TRBD1 (5 bases). Per germline, CDR1 MGHDK and CDR2 SYGVNS. Deletions cut 1 base from V and 5 bases from J, with 11 bases between. The CDR3 has 15 residues. The CDR3 DNA sequence: TGTGCCAGCAGTGAATCGGGGGTTTCCAATGAAAAACTGTTTTTT. Encoded protein: CASSESGVSNEKLFF.

The J gene is TRBJ1-1, the V gene TRBV4-3; 9 nucleotides agree with TRBD1. There are 16 residues in the CDR3. The V gene's germline CDR1 is LGHNA and CDR2 YSLEER. Germline trimming cut 1 base from V and 4 bases from J; bases unmatched to any gene: 7. As DNA, the CDR3 is TGCGCCAGCAGCCAAGGTAACAGGGGGCGCGGCACTGAAGCTTTCTTT. Translating it yields CASSQGNRGRGTEAFF.

Notes on this clone: This specimen includes other DNA sequences encoding the same CDR3. V and J are TRBV18 and TRBJ1-1; the match to TRBD1 covers 8 bases. Per the germline V gene, CDR1 is KGHSH and CDR2 is LQKENI. The ends lost 2 bases at V and 5 bases at J; junction bases unmatched: 4. This CDR3 comprises 14 residues. DNA of the CDR3: TGTGCCAGCTCACCAGGACAGGGTAATACTGAAGCTTTCTTT. It codes for CASSPGQGNTEAFF.

In this sample, this clone turned up a few times. This sequence joins TRBV13 and TRBJ1-6; 9 bases are a match to TRBD1. V trimming: 4 bases; J trimming: 7 bases; junction bases outside the gene matches: 2. The CDR3 loop spans 14 amino acids. Germline V lookup: CDR1 PRHDT, CDR2 FYEKMQ (reference sequence). This chain's CDR3 is CASSYDRGNSPLHF. In nucleotides, the CDR3 is TGTGCCAGCAGCTATGACAGGGGGAATTCACCCCTCCACTTT.

The chain couples TRBV5-5 to TRBJ2-7, with D unclear. The V end was cut by 1 base, the J end by 6 bases, with 11 bases between. CDR1 and CDR2 from the germline V gene are SGHKS and YYEKEE (reference sequence). The CDR3 spans 13 residues. CDR3 in amino acids: CASSLYVSFEQYF. The CDR3 nucleotides read TGTGCCAGCAGCTTGTATGTGAGCTTCGAGCAGTACTTC.

The V gene is TRBV10-2, the J gene TRBJ2-2, with 9 nucleotides matching TRBD1. J was trimmed by 4 bases and V by 6 bases; bases with no gene match: 12. CDR3 length equals 17 residues. Germline assignment: CDR1 WSHSY and CDR2 SAAADI. CDR3 in amino acids: CASSGDREFRSTGELFF. The CDR3 DNA sequence: TGCGCCAGCAGCGGGGACAGGGAATTCCGGAGCACCGGGGAGCTGTTTTTT.